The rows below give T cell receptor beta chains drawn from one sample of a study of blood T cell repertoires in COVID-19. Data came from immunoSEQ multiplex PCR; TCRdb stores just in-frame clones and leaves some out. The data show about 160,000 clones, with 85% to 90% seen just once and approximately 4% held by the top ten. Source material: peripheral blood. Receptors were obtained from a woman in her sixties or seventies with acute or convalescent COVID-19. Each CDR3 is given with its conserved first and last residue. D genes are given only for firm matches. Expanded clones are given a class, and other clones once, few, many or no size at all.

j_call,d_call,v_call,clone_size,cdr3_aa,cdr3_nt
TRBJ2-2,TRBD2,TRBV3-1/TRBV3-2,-,CASSQGPRLAGNTGELFF,TGTGCCAGCAGCCAAGGGCCCCGACTAGCGGGAAACACCGGGGAGCTGTTTTTT
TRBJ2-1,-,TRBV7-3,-,CASSLSGAEQFF,TGTGCCAGCAGCTTAAGTGGAGCGGAGCAGTTCTTC
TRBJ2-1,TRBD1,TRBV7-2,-,CASTPRVRDRVGNEQFF,TGTGCCAGCACCCCTAGGGTTAGGGACAGGGTGGGCAATGAGCAGTTCTTC
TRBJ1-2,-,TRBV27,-,CASRNSRHNYGYTF,TGTGCCAGCAGAAACTCCCGACACAACTATGGCTACACCTTC
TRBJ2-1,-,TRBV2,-,CASSEERFGLSNEQFF,TGTGCCAGCAGTGAAGAGAGGTTCGGGTTATCGAATGAGCAGTTCTTC
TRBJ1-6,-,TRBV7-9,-,CASSLGGGMSNSPLHF,TGTGCCAGCAGCTTAGGGGGGGGGATGTCTAATTCACCCCTCCACTTT
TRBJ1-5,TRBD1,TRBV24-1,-,CATQKGQGDQPQHF,TGTGCCACTCAGAAAGGACAGGGAGATCAGCCCCAGCATTTT
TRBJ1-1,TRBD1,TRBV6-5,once,CASSSGQGVTEAFF,TGTGCCAGCAGCTCGGGACAGGGGGTCACTGAAGCTTTCTTT
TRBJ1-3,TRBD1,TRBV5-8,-,CASSVQGPALPGNTIYF,TGTGCCAGCAGCGTACAGGGGCCCGCGCTACCTGGAAACACCATATATTTT
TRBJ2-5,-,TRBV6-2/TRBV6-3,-,CASSLIRGQETQYF,TGTGCCAGCAGTTTAATCAGGGGCCAAGAGACCCAGTACTTC
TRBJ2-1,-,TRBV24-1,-,CATSVRRAGEQFF,TGTGCCACCAGTGTCAGGAGGGCTGGTGAGCAGTTCTTC
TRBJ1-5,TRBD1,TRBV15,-,CATSRGTVFGPQHF,TGTGCCACCAGCAGGGGGACAGTATTCGGGCCCCAGCATTTT
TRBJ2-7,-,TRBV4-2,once,CASSQDPDTYYEQYF,TGTGCCAGCAGCCAAGATCCAGACACCTATTACGAGCAGTACTTC
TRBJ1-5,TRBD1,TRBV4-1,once,CASSQGDRAYSNQPQHF,TGCGCCAGCAGCCAGGGTGACAGGGCCTATAGCAATCAGCCCCAGCATTTT
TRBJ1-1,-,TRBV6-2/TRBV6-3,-,CASSYFNEIPEAFF,TGTGCCAGCAGTTACTTTAATGAGATACCTGAAGCTTTCTTT
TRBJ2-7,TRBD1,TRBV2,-,CASSREQGVLYEQYF,TGTGCCAGCTCTAGAGAACAGGGGGTTCTCTACGAGCAGTACTTC
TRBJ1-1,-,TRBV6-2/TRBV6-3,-,CASSPGAGKNTEAFF,TGTGCCAGCAGTCCGGGTGCAGGGAAGAACACTGAAGCTTTCTTT
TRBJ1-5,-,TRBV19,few,CASKEGGQTQPQHF,TGTGCCAGTAAAGAGGGTGGACAGACCCAGCCCCAGCATTTT
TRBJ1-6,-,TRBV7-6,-,CASSRGGGANNSPLHF,TGTGCCAGCAGCCGAGGTGGGGGGGCTAATAATTCACCCCTCCACTTT
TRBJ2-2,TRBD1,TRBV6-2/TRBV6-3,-,CASSSGQGGTGELFF,TGTGCCAGCAGTTCGGGACAGGGAGGGACCGGGGAGCTGTTTTTT
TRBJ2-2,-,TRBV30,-,CAWRATSATGELFF,TGTGCCTGGAGGGCGACTAGTGCCACCGGGGAGCTGTTTTTT
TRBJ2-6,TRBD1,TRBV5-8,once,CASSYTGVGSGANVLTF,TGTGCCAGCAGTTATACAGGGGTTGGCTCTGGGGCCAACGTCCTGACTTTC
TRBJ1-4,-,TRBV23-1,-,CASCLLDPRPLHEKLFF,TGCGCCAGCTGCCTGTTAGACCCGAGGCCTCTGCATGAAAAACTGTTTTTT
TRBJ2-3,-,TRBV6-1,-,CASSELQGLTDTQYF,TGTGCCAGCAGTGAACTGCAGGGACTCACAGATACGCAGTATTTT
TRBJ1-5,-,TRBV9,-,CASSAWTLAPQHF,TGTGCCAGCAGCGCCTGGACACTCGCGCCCCAGCATTTT
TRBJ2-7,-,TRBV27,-,CASSSITGPRSPYEQYF,TGTGCCAGCAGTTCCATAACAGGGCCTCGCTCCCCCTACGAGCAGTACTTC
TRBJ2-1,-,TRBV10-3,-,CAISSGSGNEQFF,TGTGCCATCAGTTCTGGGAGCGGCAATGAGCAGTTCTTC
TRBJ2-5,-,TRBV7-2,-,CASSSSGQETQYF,TGTGCCAGCAGCTCCAGCGGGCAAGAGACCCAGTACTTC
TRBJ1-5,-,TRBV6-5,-,CASSRQSNQPQHF,TGTGCCAGCAGCCGACAGAGCAATCAGCCCCAGCATTTT
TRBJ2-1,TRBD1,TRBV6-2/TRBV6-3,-,CASSPQDRGTYNEQFF,TGTGCCAGCAGCCCTCAAGACAGGGGGACCTACAATGAGCAGTTCTTC
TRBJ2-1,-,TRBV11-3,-,CASSSQGREGNEQFF,TGTGCCAGCAGCTCCCAGGGGCGCGAGGGCAATGAGCAGTTCTTC
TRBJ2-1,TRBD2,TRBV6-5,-,CASSYMPVAGVNEQFF,TGTGCCAGCAGTTACATGCCGGTGGCGGGAGTTAATGAGCAGTTCTTC
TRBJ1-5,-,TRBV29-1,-,CSVESGFGQPQHF,TGCAGCGTTGAATCAGGGTTTGGCCAGCCCCAGCATTTT
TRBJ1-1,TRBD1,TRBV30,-,CAWGTGRNTEAFF,TGTGCCTGGGGGACAGGGAGGAACACTGAAGCTTTCTTT
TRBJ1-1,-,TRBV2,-,CASSQGGNTEAFF,TGTGCCAGCAGTCAAGGAGGGAACACTGAAGCTTTCTTT
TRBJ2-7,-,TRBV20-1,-,CSTGGSYEQYF,TGCAGTACCGGCGGTTCCTACGAGCAGTACTTC
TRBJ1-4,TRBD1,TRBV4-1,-,CASSLWPNGTGDANEKLFF,TGCGCCAGCAGCTTATGGCCTAACGGGACAGGGGATGCTAATGAAAAACTGTTTTTT
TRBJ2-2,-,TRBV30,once,CAWSQNTGELFF,TGTGCCTGGAGCCAAAACACCGGGGAGCTGTTTTTT
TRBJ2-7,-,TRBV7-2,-,CASSFQSGYSYEQYF,TGTGCCAGCAGCTTCCAAAGCGGCTACTCCTACGAGCAGTACTTC
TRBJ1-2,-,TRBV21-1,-,CASSGHRGASYGYTF,TGTGCCAGCAGCGGCCACAGGGGCGCTAGCTATGGCTACACCTTC
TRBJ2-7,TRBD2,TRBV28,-,CASSLPLAGGPGEQYF,TGTGCCAGCAGTTTACCTCTAGCGGGAGGGCCGGGGGAGCAGTACTTC
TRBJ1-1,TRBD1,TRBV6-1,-,CASSELPGQGFTEAFF,TGTGCCAGCAGTGAACTCCCGGGACAGGGATTCACTGAAGCTTTCTTT